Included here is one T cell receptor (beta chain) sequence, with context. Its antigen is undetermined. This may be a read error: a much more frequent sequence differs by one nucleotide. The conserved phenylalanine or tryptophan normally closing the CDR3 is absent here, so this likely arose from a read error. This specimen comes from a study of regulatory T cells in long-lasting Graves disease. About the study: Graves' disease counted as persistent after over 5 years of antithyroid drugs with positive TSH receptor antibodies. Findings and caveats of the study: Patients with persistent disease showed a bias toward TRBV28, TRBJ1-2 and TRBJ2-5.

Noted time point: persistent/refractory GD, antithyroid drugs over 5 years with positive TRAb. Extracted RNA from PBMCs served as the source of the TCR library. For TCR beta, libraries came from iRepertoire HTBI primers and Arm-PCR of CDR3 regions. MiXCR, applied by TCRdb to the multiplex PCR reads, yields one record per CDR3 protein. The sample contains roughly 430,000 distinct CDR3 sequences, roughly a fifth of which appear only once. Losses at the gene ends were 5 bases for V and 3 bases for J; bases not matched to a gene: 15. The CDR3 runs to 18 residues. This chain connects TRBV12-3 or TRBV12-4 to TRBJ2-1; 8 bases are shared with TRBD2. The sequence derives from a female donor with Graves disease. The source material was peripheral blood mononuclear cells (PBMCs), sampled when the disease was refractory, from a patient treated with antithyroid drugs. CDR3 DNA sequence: TGTGCCAGCAGTCATCCCCGGGAGGGGAAGGGGTTCTACAATGAGCAGTTCTCC. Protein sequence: CASSHPREGKGFYNEQFS.